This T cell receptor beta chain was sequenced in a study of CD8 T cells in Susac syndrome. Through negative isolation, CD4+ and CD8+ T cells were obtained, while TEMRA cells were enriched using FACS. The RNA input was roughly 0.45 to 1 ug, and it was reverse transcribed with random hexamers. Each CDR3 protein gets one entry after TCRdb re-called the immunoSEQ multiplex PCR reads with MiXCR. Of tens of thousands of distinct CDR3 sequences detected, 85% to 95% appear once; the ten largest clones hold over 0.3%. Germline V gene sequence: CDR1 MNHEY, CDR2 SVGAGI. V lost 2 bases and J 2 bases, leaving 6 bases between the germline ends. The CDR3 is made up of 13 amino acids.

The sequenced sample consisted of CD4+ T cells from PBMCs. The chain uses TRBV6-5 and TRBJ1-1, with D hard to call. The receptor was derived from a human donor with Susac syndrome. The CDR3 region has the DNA TGTGCCAGCAGTTACGGGGAAAACACTGAAGCTTTCTTT. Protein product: CASSYGENTEAFF.